Below, 27 T cell receptor beta chains from the same sample are listed, as sequenced in a study of T cell repertoires in cytomegalovirus infection. TCRdb ran MiXCR on the reads and lists one entry per CDR3 protein. The sample carries roughly 180,000 distinct CDR3 sequences, about a fifth recorded once. Their antigens are not known. The input for sequencing was CD8+ T cells from cultured PBMCs, taken from culture after CMV antigen stimulation. The source is a human donor in good health (CMV status not recorded). Some clones in this sample may be carry-over from other donors' samples.

This clonotype has more than one count but fewer than ten. The chain carries TRBV6-5 and TRBJ2-4, with unresolved D. The CDR3 has 15 amino acids. The germline CDR1 and CDR2 sequences are MNHEY and SVGAGI. V was pared by 0 bases and J by 7 bases, with 13 bases between. This chain's CDR3 is CASSYSTGFNNIQYF. The CDR3 coding sequence is TGTGCCAGCAGTTACTCGACCGGGTTCAATAACATTCAGTACTTC.

The rearrangement uses TRBV11-2 and TRBJ2-3; perhaps TRBD1 as D (8 bases). This CDR3 contains 17 residues. V was cut by 6 bases and J by 1 base, with 20 bases left in between. Germline V gene sequence: CDR1 SGHAT, CDR2 FQNNGV. The CDR3 nucleotides are TGTGCCAGCAGTCTCCAGGGGGCGGGGGATGGCACAGATACGCAGTATTTT. Its protein product is CASSLQGAGDGTDTQYF.

The V and J genes are TRBV2 and TRBJ1-1; no firm D call. Trimming took off 8 bases at V and 2 bases at J, with 12 bases between the two ends. Germline V gives CDR1 SNHLY, CDR2 FYNNEI. The CDR3 has 13 residues. CDR3 residues: CASPRAKNTEAFF. The CDR3 DNA sequence: TGTGCCAGCCCCCGGGCCAAAAACACTGAAGCTTTCTTT.

Concerning this clonotype itself: Relative to the germline gene, one junction end is altered; a read error may explain this. The rearrangement links TRBV12-3 or TRBV12-4 to TRBJ2-7; D is perhaps TRBD2 (5 bases). The CDR3 sequence is 14 residues long. For the CDR3, the DNA is TGTGCCATCAGTTTAGAGAGGGATACCGACGAGCAGTACTTC. Translating gives CAISLERDTDEQYF.

This clonotype was seen ten or more times. The CDR3 bases are TGTGCCAGCAGTTTAGCGCGGGGGGGTCAGCCCCAGCATTTT. It yields the protein CASSLARGGQPQHF. V is TRBV12-3 or TRBV12-4 and J is TRBJ1-5; a possible D gene is TRBD1 (5 bases). Trimming stripped 0 bases from V and 6 bases from J, with 9 bases between. This CDR3 is built from 14 residues.

In DNA, the CDR3 is TGTGCCAGCAGCGGACTAAACCCTGGCTACACCTTC. Protein: CASSGLNPGYTF. J is TRBJ1-2 and V is TRBV12-3 or TRBV12-4, with D unclear. V was pared by 6 bases and J by 7 bases, with 12 bases between. CDR3 length: 12 amino acids.

With regard to this clonotype: One end of the junction varies from germline; a read error may be responsible. The chain carries TRBV7-7 and TRBJ2-1; D might be TRBD1 (6 bases). CDR1 is SSHAT, CDR2 FNYEAQ, per germline (reference sequence). This CDR3 comprises 14 residues. The CDR3 sequence: CASSPRTDGDEQFF. For the CDR3, the DNA is TGTGCTAGCAGCCCACGGACAGATGGGGATGAGCAGTTCTTC.

As DNA, the CDR3 is TGTGCCAGCAGCTGGACAGGGCTGCCCACTGAAGCTTTCTTT. It translates to CASSWTGLPTEAFF. The V call is TRBV6-5, the J call TRBJ1-1; 8 nucleotides agree with TRBD1. Losses at the gene ends were 6 bases for V and 4 bases for J; bases not matched to a gene: 7. CDR1 MNHEY and CDR2 SVGAGI come from the germline V gene. This CDR3 is built from 14 residues.

With regard to this clonotype: This CDR3 fails to terminate in the conserved phenylalanine or tryptophan, so it likely reflects a read error. It is unclear where the CDR3 begins or ends on the DNA, so no DNA is shown, and the CDR3 is as TCRdb lists it. The CDR3 is CASSSPITQ. The gene calls are TRBV7-8 and TRBJ2-6. The germline V gene encodes CDR1 SGHVS and CDR2 FQNEAQ. With termini counted, the CDR3 has 9 amino acids.

The chain carries TRBV7-4 and TRBJ1-1; D uncertain. There are 15 residues in the CDR3. CDR1 is SGHVT and CDR2 is SQSDAQ in the germline V gene. Trimming removed 5 bases from V and 2 bases from J, with 15 bases in between. CDR3 protein: CASSPAITDNTEAFF. DNA of the CDR3: TGTGCCAGCAGCCCCGCCATAACGGACAACACTGAAGCTTTCTTT.

This clonotype showed up just a few times. This CDR3 reads CASRPLPVGNTEAFF. The CDR3 DNA follows: TGTGCCAGCAGACCCCTACCCGTGGGGAACACTGAAGCTTTCTTT. The chain carries TRBV7-2 and TRBJ1-1; the D is unclear. The CDR3 consists of 15 residues. Trimming pared 6 bases from V and 1 base from J, leaving 15 bases between. Germline V gives CDR1 SGHTA, CDR2 FQGNSA.

The rearrangement links TRBV7-2 to TRBJ1-6, with D hard to call. CDR3 length equals 16 residues. V was cut by 6 bases and J by 6 bases, with 18 bases left in between. Germline V gives CDR1 SGHTA, CDR2 FQGNSA. As DNA, the CDR3 is TGTGCCAGCAGTCCAAATAGGGCCTCACCTAATTCACCCCTCCACTTT. It encodes CASSPNRASPNSPLHF. Combining the CDR3 with reference TRBV7-2 and TRBJ1-6 gives the whole variable domain GAGVSQSPSNKVTEKGKDVELRCDPISGHTALYWYRQSLGQGLEFLIYFQGNSAPDKSGLPSDRFSAERTGGSVSTLTIQRTQQEDSAVYLCASSPNRASPNSPLHFGNGTRLTVT.

The rearrangement uses TRBV6-5 and TRBJ1-1; unclear D gene. Looked up from germline, CDR1 is MNHEY and CDR2 is SVGAGI. Trimming shortened V by 0 bases and J by 5 bases, and 22 bases separated the two germline ends. There are 18 residues in the CDR3. CDR3 nucleotide sequence: TGTGCCAGCAGTTACTCGAGAGGGTCTGGTGTTATGAGTACTGAAGCTTTCTTT. Protein product: CASSYSRGSGVMSTEAFF.

This clonotype was seen many times. The CDR3 DNA follows: TGTGCCAGCAGCTCCCCTGGACAGGGAAGTGAAGCTTTCTTT. Its translation: CASSSPGQGSEAFF. V gene TRBV7-9 combines with J gene TRBJ1-1, with 8 bases matching TRBD1. V trimming: 4 bases; J trimming: 7 bases; junction bases outside the gene matches: 8. The CDR3 covers 14 residues. Per the germline V gene, CDR1 is SEHNR and CDR2 is FQNEAQ (reference sequence).

This clonotype was seen only a few times. The CDR3 loop is CASSLGGGARPQHF. Written as DNA, the CDR3 is TGTGCCAGCAGCTTGGGGGGAGGCGCGAGGCCCCAGCATTTT. The chain links TRBV7-2 to TRBJ1-5, with D perhaps matching TRBD1 (5 bases). The V end lost 3 bases, the J end lost 9 bases, and 15 bases lay between the germline ends. CDR1 and CDR2 from the germline V gene are SGHTA and FQGNSA. CDR3 size: 14 residues.

There are a few counts of this clonotype. This chain joins TRBV7-9 and TRBJ2-7; possible D gene TRBD2, 5 bases. Per the germline V gene, CDR1 is SEHNR and CDR2 is FQNEAQ (reference sequence). V lost 1 base and J lost 1, with 17 bases in between. The CDR3 consists of 17 residues. This chain's CDR3 is CASSLGYGVEGSYEQYF. The CDR3 DNA follows: TGTGCCAGCAGCTTAGGGTACGGGGTAGAAGGGTCCTACGAGCAGTACTTC.

This chain links TRBV15 with TRBJ2-3; no clear D gene. Trimming shortened V by 7 bases and J by 2 bases, and 19 bases separated the two germline ends. Looked up from germline, CDR1 is LNHNV and CDR2 is YYDKDF (reference sequence). This CDR3 comprises 16 residues. The chain's CDR3 is CATIDPSRVNTDTQYF. The CDR3 nucleotides read TGTGCCACCATTGACCCAAGTAGGGTAAACACAGATACGCAGTATTTT.

The table lists this clonotype with a few counts. A read error may produce the germline difference seen at one junction end. The chain joins TRBV6-1 to TRBJ2-1; possible D gene TRBD2, 5 bases. CDR3 length equals 13 residues. The germline V gene has CDR1 MNHNS and CDR2 SASEGT. The CDR3 DNA follows: TGTGCCAGCCACCTGGGCTTTCGGGAACCTGCTAACTTC. The encoded protein is CASHLGFREPANF.

This clonotype occurred many times. This chain joins TRBV7-6 and TRBJ2-3; 10 bases map to TRBD2. Germline trimming cut 5 bases from V and 0 bases from J; bases unmatched to any gene: 2. The CDR3 has 15 amino acids. Germline assignment: CDR1 SGHVS and CDR2 FNYEAQ. Written as DNA, the CDR3 is TGTGCCAGCAGCCTTAGCGGGGGGAGCACAGATACGCAGTATTTT. This encodes CASSLSGGSTDTQYF.

A few counts support this clonotype. The gene calls are TRBV5-6 and TRBJ2-7, with D perhaps TRBD1 (8 bases). Germline V lookup: CDR1 SGHDT, CDR2 YYEEEE. The ends were cut back, 5 bases at V and 7 bases at J, with 22 bases in the middle. CDR3 length: 15 residues. In DNA, the CDR3 is TGTGCCAGCAGAAAGTCCGGGACAGGTAGCGGGGAGCAGTACTTC. This gives the protein CASRKSGTGSGEQYF.

This clonotype was seen only a few times. V is TRBV7-2 and J is TRBJ1-2; a weak D match, TRBD1 (5 bases). CDR1 is SGHTA and CDR2 is FQGNSA in the germline V gene. Trimming cost V 7 bases and J 3 bases, with 18 bases left between them. The CDR3 sequence is 15 residues long. The CDR3 loop is CASIGGRGTDYGYTF. DNA for the CDR3: TGTGCCAGCATCGGTGGGCGGGGGACTGACTATGGCTACACCTTC.

This clonotype was recorded a few times. This chain joins TRBV12-3 or TRBV12-4 and TRBJ2-7; D gene unclear. There are 12 residues in the CDR3. V was trimmed by 2 bases and J by 5 bases, leaving 7 bases between them. The CDR3 sequence: CASSLRIDEQYF. The CDR3, as DNA: TGTGCCAGCAGTTTACGTATCGACGAGCAGTACTTC.

In its sample, this clonotype was seen many times. The chain employs TRBV27 and TRBJ2-7, with TRBD1 matching 7 bases. The CDR3 has 14 amino acids. The V gene's germline CDR1 is MNHEY and CDR2 SMNVEV (reference sequence). Trimming cost V 5 bases and J 4 bases; bases outside gene matches: 8. CDR3 loop: CASSPGQQGYEQYF. The CDR3 region has the DNA TGTGCCAGCAGTCCGGGACAGCAAGGGTACGAGCAGTACTTC.

At least ten counts were recorded for this clonotype. J is TRBJ1-1 and V is TRBV12-3 or TRBV12-4; D is unresolved. V gave up 6 bases and J gave up 3 bases, with 11 bases separating them. The CDR3 totals 13 residues. DNA for the CDR3: TGTGCCAGCAGCTGGGGTAGCTACACTGAAGCTTTCTTT. Translation gives CASSWGSYTEAFF.

The chain employs TRBV20-1 and TRBJ2-7; 10 nucleotides align to TRBD2. The V and J ends lost 5 bases and 2 bases, in that order; junction bases with no gene match: 6. CDR1 is DFQATT and CDR2 is SNEGSKA in the germline V gene (reference sequence). The CDR3 consists of 14 residues. CDR3 in amino acids: CSASPGLATYEQYF. For the CDR3, the DNA is TGCAGTGCTTCACCGGGACTAGCGACCTACGAGCAGTACTTC.

The table lists this clonotype with a few counts. The V gene is TRBV7-3, the J gene TRBJ1-1; D may be TRBD1 (6 bases). CDR3 length equals 15 residues. Germline CDR1 and CDR2: SGHTA and FQGTGA. Trimming removed 5 bases at V and 5 bases at J, with 18 bases between. CDR3 DNA: TGTGCCAGCAGCCCAGAAGGGTGGGGGCCGACTGAAGCTTTCTTT. Amino acid sequence: CASSPEGWGPTEAFF.

V gene TRBV6-1 combines with J gene TRBJ2-4; no clear D gene. Trimming cost V 5 bases and J 6 bases, with 14 bases left between them. Germline assignment: CDR1 MNHNS and CDR2 SASEGT. This CDR3 has 14 residues. Written as DNA, the CDR3 is TGTGCCAGCAGTTACGGCGCCGATGGAAACATTCAGTACTTC. Translation gives CASSYGADGNIQYF.